The next 9 T cell receptor beta chains were all read from a single sample in a study of blood T cell repertoires in COVID-19. Method: immunoSEQ multiplex PCR; TCRdb's copy keeps in-frame clones and lacks some. The table lists fewer than 350,000 clones, roughly 87% of them singletons. The sample comprised PBMCs or T cells enriched from blood (not recorded which). The receptor set was obtained from a woman in her forties who had recovered from COVID-19.

This rearrangement joins TRBV9 to TRBJ1-2, with D possibly TRBD1 on 5 matching bases. V was trimmed by 0 bases and J by 7 bases, leaving 10 bases between them. There are 13 residues in the CDR3. CDR1 is SGDLS and CDR2 is YYNGEE in the germline V gene. The CDR3 DNA reads TGTGCCAGCAGCGTAGCCCCGGGGGGTGGCTACACCTTC. Translating it yields CASSVAPGGGYTF.

The chain recombines TRBV7-9 with TRBJ2-7; 9 positions agree with TRBD1. V lost 1 base to trimming and J lost 2 bases; unmatched junction nucleotides: 3. This CDR3 is built from 15 residues. In germline, CDR1 is SEHNR, CDR2 FQNEAQ (reference sequence). In DNA, the CDR3 is TGTGCCAGCAGCTTAGAGGGACAGGGTACCTACGAGCAGTACTTC. This sequence encodes CASSLEGQGTYEQYF. Together with reference TRBV7-9 and TRBJ2-7, the CDR3 gives the full variable domain: DTGVSQNPRHKITKRGQNVTFRCDPISEHNRLYWYRQTLGQGPEFLTYFQNEAQLEKSRLLSDRFSAERPKGSFSTLEIQRTEQGDSAMYLCASSLEGQGTYEQYFGPGTRLTVT.

CDR3 residues: CASKVGGRSTGELFF. The CDR3 DNA is TGTGCCAGCAAGGTGGGAGGGCGTAGCACCGGGGAGCTGTTTTTT. The rearrangement links TRBV28 to TRBJ2-2, with 7 bases fitting TRBD2. The CDR3 extends over 15 amino acids. V shed 7 bases, J shed 4 bases, and the junction held 9 bases outside the gene matches. Germline CDR1 MDHEN, CDR2 SYDVKM.

V is TRBV28 and J is TRBJ2-1; D gene uncertain. The CDR3 length is 15 residues. Germline V gives CDR1 MDHEN, CDR2 SYDVKM. The V gene lost 6 bases and the J gene lost 0 bases, with 12 bases spanning the gap. The CDR3 coding sequence is TGTGCCAGCAGCCCCTTCCTGAGCTCCTACAATGAGCAGTTCTTC. This translates into CASSPFLSSYNEQFF. Looking up the rest from reference TRBV28 and TRBJ2-1 gives the full variable domain: DVKVTQSSRYLVKRTGEKVFLECVQDMDHENMFWYRQDPGLGLRLIYFSYDVKMKEKGDIPEGYSVSREKKERFSLILESASTNQTSMYLCASSPFLSSYNEQFFGPGTRLTVL.

The V gene is TRBV4-3, the J gene TRBJ2-2; D unresolved. Between the trimmed V and J ends, which lost 4 bases and 4 bases, there was a span of 16 bases. This CDR3 is 16 amino acids long. Germline assignment: CDR1 LGHNA and CDR2 YSLEER. CDR3 DNA: TGCGCCAGCAGCCTTGGAGCAGATCCGGGCACCGGGGAGCTGTTTTTT. This sequence encodes CASSLGADPGTGELFF.

In DNA, the CDR3 is TGCACCAGCAGCCCTTTACTCAGGGGCAAGGACACTGAAGCTTTCTTT. This gives the protein CTSSPLLRGKDTEAFF. This rearrangement joins TRBV1 to TRBJ1-1; the DNA was not compared with TRBD1, the D call given in the table. TRBV1 is a pseudogene locus. This CDR3 is built from 16 residues.

Here the CDR3 reads CSASWAFSGANVLTF. CDR3 nucleotide sequence: TGCAGTGCTAGTTGGGCCTTCTCTGGGGCCAACGTCCTGACTTTC. The V call is TRBV20-1, the J call TRBJ2-6, with no clear D. Trimming cost V 3 bases and J 0 bases, with 9 bases left between them. Per the germline V gene, CDR1 is DFQATT and CDR2 is SNEGSKA (reference sequence). The CDR3 is made up of 15 amino acids.

The CDR3 DNA reads as TGCGCCAGCAGCGACCAGGGGGCTGATATTTATTCACCCCTCCACTTT. Protein product: CASSDQGADIYSPLHF. The V gene is TRBV5-1, the J gene TRBJ1-6, with 8 bases aligning to TRBD1. CDR1 is SGHRS, CDR2 YFSETQ, per germline. With 4 bases clipped from V and 8 bases from J, the junction kept 11 bases outside the gene matches. This CDR3 contains 16 residues.

This clone was observed at least ten times. The chain links TRBV6-6 to TRBJ2-1; tentative D call: TRBD1 (6 bases). CDR3 length equals 14 residues. With 4 bases removed from V and 5 bases from J, the gap between germline ends came to 12 bases. In germline, CDR1 is MNHNY, CDR2 SVGAGI (reference sequence). The CDR3 DNA is TGTGCCAGCAGTTCAGGCAAGGGGGACAATGAGCAGTTCTTC. It encodes CASSSGKGDNEQFF.